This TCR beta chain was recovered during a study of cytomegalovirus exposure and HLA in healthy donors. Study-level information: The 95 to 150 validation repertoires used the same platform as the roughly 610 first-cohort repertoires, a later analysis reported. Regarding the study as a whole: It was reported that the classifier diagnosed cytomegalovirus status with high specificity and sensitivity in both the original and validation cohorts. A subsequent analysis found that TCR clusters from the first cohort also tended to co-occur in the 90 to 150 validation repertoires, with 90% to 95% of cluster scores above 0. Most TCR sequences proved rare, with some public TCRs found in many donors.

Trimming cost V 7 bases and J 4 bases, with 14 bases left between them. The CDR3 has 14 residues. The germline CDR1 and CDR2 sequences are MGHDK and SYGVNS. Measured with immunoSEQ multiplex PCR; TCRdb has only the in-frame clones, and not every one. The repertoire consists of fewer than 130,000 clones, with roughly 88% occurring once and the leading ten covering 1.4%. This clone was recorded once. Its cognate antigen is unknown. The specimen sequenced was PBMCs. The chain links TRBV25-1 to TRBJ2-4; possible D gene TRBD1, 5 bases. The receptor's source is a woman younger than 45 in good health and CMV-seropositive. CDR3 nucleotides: TGTGCCAGCACCTCAGCTAGGGGAAAAAACATTCAGTACTTC. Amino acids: CASTSARGKNIQYF.